The 32 T cell receptor beta chains below come from one sample, sequenced in a study of identifying expanded T cells in peripheral blood (dated by TCRdb to about 2019). To prepare the library, the immunoSEQ multiplex PCR assay was applied. TCRdb took over this immuneACCESS table, retaining in-frame rearrangements with V and J assigned. Such tables are incomplete; in checked studies, under half of the missing clones stem from an unresolved V gene, and the remainder is unexplained. For this sample the table gives tens of thousands of clones, of which approximately 83% were detected only once. The ten largest make up about 19% of the sample. Material for sequencing was blood. The receptor set was obtained from a person aged 18 to 70 in good health.

The chain couples TRBV11-2 to TRBJ2-1; no clear D. Germline CDR1 SGHAT, CDR2 FQNNGV. Trimming shortened V by 5 bases and J by 10 bases, and 9 bases separated the two germline ends. The CDR3 extends over 11 amino acids. CDR3 sequence: CASSPGIEQFF. Written as DNA, the CDR3 is TGTGCCAGCAGCCCAGGAATCGAGCAGTTCTTC.

This clone was counted many times. An end of the junction does not agree with germline; a read error may underlie this. The CDR3, as DNA: TGTGCCAGTAGAATAGCTGGGGATACGCAGTATTTT. This translates into CASRIAGDTQYF. V is TRBV19 and J is TRBJ2-3, with no clear D. This CDR3 is 12 amino acids long. CDR1 and CDR2 from the germline V gene are LNHDA and SQIVND (reference sequence).

The chain employs TRBV5-1 and TRBJ2-6, with TRBD2 as a possible D gene (5 bases). The CDR3 runs 13 residues. Germline CDR1 and CDR2: SGHRS and YFSETQ. Trimming removed 5 bases at V and 4 bases at J, with 7 bases between. The CDR3 protein is CASSGGGANVLTF. CDR3 bases: TGCGCCAGCAGTGGAGGCGGGGCCAACGTCCTGACTTTC.

This clone was seen a single time. This chain connects TRBV18 to TRBJ1-5, with D uncertain. Germline CDR1 and CDR2: KGHSH and LQKENI. V shed 3 bases and J shed 7 bases, with 16 bases lying between them. The CDR3 runs 15 residues. CDR3 amino acids: CASSPSGSQKQPQHF. For the CDR3, the DNA is TGTGCCAGCTCACCCTCGGGGAGCCAGAAGCAGCCCCAGCATTTT.

In its sample, this clone was seen a few times. The V call is TRBV5-1, the J call TRBJ1-4; TRBD1 matches 8 bases. The ends lost 2 bases at V and 11 bases at J; junction bases unmatched: 11. Per germline, CDR1 SGHRS and CDR2 YFSETQ. This CDR3 contains 15 residues. The DNA of the CDR3 is TGCGCCAGCAGCTTACAGGGGGTACCGGCGGAGAAACTGTTTTTT. Amino acids: CASSLQGVPAEKLFF.

This clone was detected once. The V and J genes are TRBV7-2 and TRBJ2-2; 8 positions agree with TRBD2. Trimming removed 1 base from V and 6 bases from J; junction bases left unmatched: 4. There are 15 residues in the CDR3. Germline assignment: CDR1 SGHTA and CDR2 FQGNSA. The CDR3 sequence: CASSLGGTRSGELFF. CDR3 bases: TGTGCCAGCAGCTTAGGGGGGACTAGATCCGGGGAGCTGTTTTTT. The full variable domain, rest sourced from reference TRBV7-2 and TRBJ2-2, is GAGVSQSPSNKVTEKGKDVELRCDPISGHTALYWYRQSLGQGLEFLIYFQGNSAPDKSGLPSDRFSAERTGGSVSTLTIQRTQQEDSAVYLCASSLGGTRSGELFFGEGSRLTVL.

This rearrangement joins TRBV4-3 to TRBJ1-3; TRBD1 agrees at 7 bases. The CDR3 totals 17 residues. V was pared by 0 bases and J by 3 bases, with 8 bases of the junction left unmatched. Germline CDR1 and CDR2: LGHNA and YSLEER. The CDR3 nucleotides are TGCGCCAGCAGCCAAGATCTACCGCAGGGGGTTGGAAACACCATATATTTT. It codes for CASSQDLPQGVGNTIYF.

The J gene is TRBJ2-7, the V gene TRBV7-9; 10 bases map to TRBD1. Trimming at V came to 5 bases and at J to 4 bases, leaving 11 bases not matched to a gene. Germline-derived CDR1 and CDR2 are SEHNR and FQNEAQ (reference sequence). CDR3 length: 16 residues. CDR3 nucleotide sequence: TGTGCCAGCAGCAAAACGCAGGGACAGGGGCGGTACGAGCAGTACTTC. Translated, it gives CASSKTQGQGRYEQYF.

This rearrangement joins TRBV6-5 to TRBJ2-3; no definite D call. This CDR3 has 15 residues. V was cut by 3 bases and J by 0 bases, with 10 bases left in between. Germline V CDR1 and CDR2: MNHEY, SVGAGI. CDR3 loop: CASSYHPTSTDTQYF. CDR3 in DNA: TGTGCCAGCAGTTATCACCCGACTAGCACAGATACGCAGTATTTT.

The chain links TRBV9 to TRBJ2-6, with 8 bases that match TRBD1. CDR1 is SGDLS and CDR2 is YYNGEE in the germline V gene. The J segment lost 2 bases and the V segment lost 4 bases, leaving 5 bases of the junction unmatched. The CDR3 extends over 16 amino acids. CDR3 nucleotides: TGTGCCAGCAGCTCGGACAGGGTGGCTGGGGCCAACGTCCTGACTTTC. The encoded protein is CASSSDRVAGANVLTF. Filled out from reference TRBV9 and TRBJ2-6, the complete variable domain reads DSGVTQTPKHLITATGQRVTLRCSPRSGDLSVYWYQQSLDQGLQFLIQYYNGEERAKGNILERFSAQQFPDLHSELNLSSLELGDSALYFCASSSDRVAGANVLTFGAGSRLTVL.

V and J are TRBV19 and TRBJ1-2; D gene unclear. The V end lost 1 base, the J end lost 7 bases, and 16 bases lay between the germline ends. Germline lookup yields CDR1 LNHDA and CDR2 SQIVND (reference sequence). This CDR3 is built from 15 residues. The CDR3 here is CASSIVEGSLSGYTF. CDR3 sequence (DNA): TGTGCCAGTAGTATAGTTGAAGGGTCGTTAAGTGGCTACACCTTC.

In this sample, this clone turned up once. V and J are TRBV7-8 and TRBJ1-6; D ambiguous. This CDR3 contains 13 residues. Trimming cost V 5 bases and J 9 bases, with 11 bases left between them. Looked up from germline, CDR1 is SGHVS and CDR2 is FQNEAQ. The CDR3 is CASSNLRASPLHF. CDR3 in DNA: TGTGCCAGCAGCAACCTCCGAGCTTCACCCCTCCACTTT.

J is TRBJ1-5 and V is TRBV4-3, with D possibly TRBD1 on 5 matching bases. CDR3 length: 13 amino acids. The V and J ends lost 0 bases and 7 bases respectively, with 7 bases between them. CDR1 LGHNA and CDR2 YSLEER come from the germline V gene. In nucleotides, the CDR3 is TGCGCCAGCAGCCAAGAGCGGGGGCAGCCCCAGCATTTT. It encodes CASSQERGQPQHF.

V is TRBV6-1 and J is TRBJ1-1; TRBD1 might be the D (5 bases). Germline lookup yields CDR1 MNHNS and CDR2 SASEGT. The CDR3 length is 15 residues. Between the trimmed V and J ends, which lost 4 bases and 6 bases, there was a span of 18 bases. The CDR3 bases are TGTGCCAGCAGTGCCCGGGACGACCCCGTGGCTGAAGCTTTCTTT. Translation: CASSARDDPVAEAFF.

The chain joins TRBV7-3 to TRBJ2-7; tentative D call: TRBD2 (6 bases). V was cut by 2 bases and J by 1 base, with 24 bases left in between. This CDR3 has 19 amino acids. Per germline, CDR1 SGHTA and CDR2 FQGTGA. The CDR3 coding sequence is TGTGCCAGCAGCTTATATGGAAAAGCGGGCTACACCCGATCCTACGAGCAGTACTTC. Its translation is CASSLYGKAGYTRSYEQYF.

The J gene is TRBJ2-5, the V gene TRBV4-2; TRBD2 is a possible D gene (6 bases). The germline gives CDR1 LGHNA, CDR2 YNFKEQ. CDR3 length: 16 residues. V dropped 0 bases and J dropped 9 bases, with 20 bases sitting between them. The CDR3 nucleotides read TGTGCCAGCAGCCAAGAAAGGGGAGGACCGACCGGGGCCCAGTACTTC. It is translated as CASSQERGGPTGAQYF.

The V gene is TRBV6-1, the J gene TRBJ1-5; D is uncertain. CDR1 is MNHNS and CDR2 is SASEGT in the germline V gene. V was clipped by 8 bases and J by 5 bases, with 19 bases between them. This CDR3 comprises 15 residues. The CDR3 reads CASLPAQVAHQPQHF. The CDR3 nucleotides read TGTGCCAGCCTCCCGGCCCAGGTCGCGCATCAGCCCCAGCATTTT.

The chain has TRBV5-4 and TRBJ1-4; 9 bases are a match to TRBD1. CDR3 length equals 14 residues. Trimming cost V 4 bases and J 5 bases; bases outside gene matches: 3. CDR1 and CDR2 from the germline V gene are SGHNT and YYREEE (reference sequence). The CDR3 DNA is TGTGCCAGCAGCCGACAGGGGGGCAATGAAAAACTGTTTTTT. Encoded protein: CASSRQGGNEKLFF.

This clone was seen more than once but under ten times. The chain joins TRBV28 to TRBJ1-1; tentative D call: TRBD1 (6 bases). The germline V gene has CDR1 MDHEN and CDR2 SYDVKM. The V end lost 9 bases, the J end lost 5 bases, and 16 bases lay between the germline ends. The CDR3 is 13 residues long. The CDR3 sequence: CASSGGTSTEAFF. The DNA for the CDR3 is TGTGCCAGTTCCGGGGGCACCTCGACTGAAGCTTTCTTT. The whole variable domain, filled in from reference TRBV28 and TRBJ1-1, reads DVKVTQSSRYLVKRTGEKVFLECVQDMDHENMFWYRQDPGLGLRLIYFSYDVKMKEKGDIPEGYSVSREKKERFSLILESASTNQTSMYLCASSGGTSTEAFFGQGTRLTVV.

In this sample, this clone turned up a few times. The chain is built from TRBV11-1 and TRBJ2-1; 9 bases fit TRBD2. J gave up 7 bases and V 4 bases, and 8 bases lay outside the gene matches. The CDR3 contains 15 residues. Looked up from germline, CDR1 is SGHAT and CDR2 is FQDESV (reference sequence). As DNA, the CDR3 is TGTGCCAGCAGCTGGTCCAGCGGGGGGAGTAATGAGCAGTTCTTC. It codes for CASSWSSGGSNEQFF.

V gene TRBV6-6 combines with J gene TRBJ2-1; no clear D. The CDR3 is made up of 12 amino acids. Germline CDR1 and CDR2: MNHNY and SVGAGI (reference sequence). Trimming took 6 bases from V and 7 from J, leaving 10 bases between them. This CDR3 reads CASSRPRNEQFF. The CDR3, as DNA: TGTGCCAGCAGCCGTCCAAGAAATGAGCAGTTCTTC.

The chain employs TRBV19 and TRBJ1-1, with 7 bases that match TRBD1. Trimming cost V 7 bases and J 5 bases; bases outside gene matches: 16. The length of the CDR3 is 16 residues. CDR1 LNHDA and CDR2 SQIVND come from the germline V gene (reference sequence). This CDR3 reads CASTARGGQIGTEAFF. Here the CDR3 DNA reads TGTGCCAGTACCGCCAGGGGGGGGCAGATTGGAACTGAAGCTTTCTTT.

V usage is TRBV27 and J usage is TRBJ1-5, with 7 bases fitting TRBD1. V was clipped by 3 bases and J by 1 base; unmatched bases: 3. The CDR3 covers 15 residues. Germline V gives CDR1 MNHEY, CDR2 SMNVEV (reference sequence). The chain's CDR3 is CASSFSTGSNQPQHF. The DNA for the CDR3 is TGTGCCAGCAGTTTCTCGACAGGGAGCAATCAGCCCCAGCATTTT.

In DNA form, the CDR3 reads TGCAGCGTTATCCCCGTCTCCTACGAGCAGTACTTC. Amino acids: CSVIPVSYEQYF. The chain combines TRBV29-1 with TRBJ2-7; D is unclear. Looked up from germline, CDR1 is SQVTM and CDR2 is ANQGSEA. The ends were cut back, 5 bases at V and 0 bases at J, with 8 bases in the middle. The CDR3 runs 12 residues.

This rearrangement joins TRBV18 to TRBJ2-2, with 10 bases matching TRBD2. Germline values: CDR1 KGHSH, CDR2 LQKENI. This CDR3 region has 19 residues. Trimming took 7 bases from V and 3 from J; bases not matched to a gene: 17. DNA of the CDR3: TGTGCCAGCTTCACGTCTGGGGCACTAGCGGGGATACACACCGGGGAGCTGTTTTTT. It specifies CASFTSGALAGIHTGELFF.

The gene calls are TRBV6-6 and TRBJ1-1; unclear D gene. The germline CDR1 and CDR2 sequences are MNHNY and SVGAGI (reference sequence). V shed 2 bases and J shed 1 base, with 5 bases lying between them. This CDR3 contains 13 residues. In DNA, the CDR3 is TGTGCCAGCAGTTACGGCAGGAACACTGAAGCTTTCTTT. This codes for CASSYGRNTEAFF.

This clone was seen more than once but under ten times. This chain joins TRBV5-1 and TRBJ1-2; D remains ambiguous. This CDR3 has 13 residues. Looked up from germline, CDR1 is SGHRS and CDR2 is YFSETQ. The V gene lost 3 bases and the J gene lost 4 bases, with 10 bases spanning the gap. The CDR3 is CASSSTQGYGYTF. The CDR3 bases are TGCGCCAGCAGCTCGACACAAGGCTATGGCTACACCTTC.

The V call is TRBV2, the J call TRBJ1-1; possibly TRBD1 for D (6 bases). Per the germline V gene, CDR1 is SNHLY and CDR2 is FYNNEI. The ends were cut back, 7 bases at V and 1 base at J, with 10 bases in the middle. The CDR3 loop spans 13 amino acids. Written as DNA, the CDR3 is TGTGCCAGCATTAAAGGGGGGAACACTGAAGCTTTCTTT. Translation: CASIKGGNTEAFF.

In its sample, this clone was seen a few times. The rearrangement joins TRBV19 to TRBJ2-3, with TRBD2 as a possible D gene (6 bases). This CDR3 spans 15 amino acids. Per the germline V gene, CDR1 is LNHDA and CDR2 is SQIVND (reference sequence). Trimming pared 1 base from V and 5 bases from J, leaving 13 bases between. In DNA form, the CDR3 reads TGTGCCAGTAGTATAGCCGTTGGGGGGAGAGATACGCAGTATTTT. Its translation: CASSIAVGGRDTQYF. The variable domain in full, completed from reference TRBV19 and TRBJ2-3, reads DGGITQSPKYLFRKEGQNVTLSCEQNLNHDAMYWYRQDPGQGLRLIYYSQIVNDFQKGDIAEGYSVSREKKESFPLTVTSAQKNPTAFYLCASSIAVGGRDTQYFGPGTRLTVL.

V usage is TRBV28 and J usage is TRBJ1-5; D is uncertain. Germline V gene lookup returns CDR1 MDHEN and CDR2 SYDVKM. This CDR3 comprises 12 residues. Trimming removed 5 bases from V and 6 bases from J, with 8 bases in between. In nucleotides, the CDR3 is TGTGCCAGCAGTACCCCTGCTCAGCCCCAGCATTTT. It translates to CASSTPAQPQHF.

The CDR3 DNA is TGTGCCAGCAACCCCTCCGGGAGCTCCTACAATGAGCAGTTCTTC. Translation: CASNPSGSSYNEQFF. This chain links TRBV11-2 with TRBJ2-1; tentatively, D is TRBD2 (6 bases). The CDR3 is 15 amino acids. V lost 7 bases and J lost 0, with 13 bases in between. Per the germline V gene, CDR1 is SGHAT and CDR2 is FQNNGV. Full variable domain (remainder filled in from reference TRBV11-2 and TRBJ2-1): EAGVAQSPRYKIIEKRQSVAFWCNPISGHATLYWYQQILGQGPKLLIQFQNNGVVDDSQLPKDRFSAERLKGVDSTLKIQPAKLEDSAVYLCASNPSGSSYNEQFFGPGTRLTVL.

This clone appeared once. The rearrangement joins TRBV18 to TRBJ2-5; a possible D gene is TRBD2 (6 bases). With 3 bases removed from V and 5 bases from J, the gap between germline ends came to 16 bases. The CDR3 covers 15 residues. Looked up from germline, CDR1 is KGHSH and CDR2 is LQKENI. The CDR3 sequence is CASSPLRDWGETQYF. In nucleotides, the CDR3 is TGTGCCAGCTCACCGCTCCGGGACTGGGGCGAGACCCAGTACTTC. Drawing the rest from reference TRBV18 and TRBJ2-5, the complete variable domain is NAGVMQNPRHLVRRRGQEARLRCSPMKGHSHVYWYRQLPEEGLKFMVYLQKENIIDESGMPKERFSAEFPKEGPSILRIQQVVRGDSAAYFCASSPLRDWGETQYFGPGTRLLVL.